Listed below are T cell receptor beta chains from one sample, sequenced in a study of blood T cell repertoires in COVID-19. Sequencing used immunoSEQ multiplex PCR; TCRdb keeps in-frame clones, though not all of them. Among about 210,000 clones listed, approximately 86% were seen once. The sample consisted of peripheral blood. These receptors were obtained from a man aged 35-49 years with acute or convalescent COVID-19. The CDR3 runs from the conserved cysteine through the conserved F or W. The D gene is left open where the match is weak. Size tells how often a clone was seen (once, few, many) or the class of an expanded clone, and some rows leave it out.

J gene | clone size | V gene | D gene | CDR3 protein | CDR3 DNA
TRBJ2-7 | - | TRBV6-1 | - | CASSETFGGPPSYEQYF | TGTGCCAGCAGTGAAACGTTCGGGGGGCCTCCATCCTACGAGCAGTACTTC
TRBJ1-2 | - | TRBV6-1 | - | CASSDPGRSPYGYTF | TGTGCCAGCAGTGACCCAGGGAGGAGCCCCTATGGCTACACCTTC
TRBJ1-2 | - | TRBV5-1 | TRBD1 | CASSLFEGQYGYTF | TGCGCCAGCAGCTTGTTTGAGGGACAGTATGGCTACACCTTC
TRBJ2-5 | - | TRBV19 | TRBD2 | CASSYPGLEETQYF | TGTGCCAGTAGTTACCCGGGACTAGAAGAGACCCAGTACTTC
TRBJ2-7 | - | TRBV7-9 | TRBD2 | CASRPTGTSGRYEQYF | TGTGCCAGCAGGCCTACCGGGACTAGCGGACGTTACGAGCAGTACTTC
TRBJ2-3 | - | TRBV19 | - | CASSSGRFTDTQYF | TGTGCCAGTAGTTCAGGGCGGTTTACAGATACGCAGTATTTT
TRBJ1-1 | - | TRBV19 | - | CASSITAGRVNTEAFF | TGTGCCAGTAGTATCACCGCGGGGCGGGTGAACACTGAAGCTTTCTTT
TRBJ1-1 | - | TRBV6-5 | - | CASSSQGVPREAFF | TGTGCCAGCAGTTCGCAGGGTGTCCCGCGTGAAGCTTTCTTT
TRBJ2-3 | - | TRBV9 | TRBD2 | CASSVVHGRGTDTQYF | TGTGCCAGCAGCGTAGTTCACGGGAGGGGTACAGATACGCAGTATTTT
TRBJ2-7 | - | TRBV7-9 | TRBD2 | CASSRTSGEYEQYF | TGTGCCAGCAGCCGGACTAGCGGAGAGTACGAGCAGTACTTC
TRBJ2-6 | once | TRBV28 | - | CASSWHSGANVLTF | TGTGCCAGCAGTTGGCACTCTGGGGCCAACGTCCTGACTTTC
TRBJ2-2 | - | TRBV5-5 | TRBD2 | CASSSESGRNTGELFF | TGTGCCAGCAGCTCCGAGAGCGGGAGGAACACCGGGGAGCTGTTTTTT
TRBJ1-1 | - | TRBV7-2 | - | CASGPGGQNTEAFF | TGTGCCAGCGGACCGGGAGGACAGAACACTGAAGCTTTCTTT
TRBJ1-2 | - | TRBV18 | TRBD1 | CASSPLGQVDYGYTF | TGTGCCAGCTCACCACTAGGACAGGTCGATTATGGCTACACCTTC